One T cell receptor (beta chain) is described in this entry. Its specificity is unknown. This record belongs to a study of cytomegalovirus exposure and HLA in healthy donors. Study details: There were about 85 million unique TCRs (from HLA-typed donors) in an early data release.

Study conclusions and caveats: Later analysis reportedly placed an Asian-associated ancestry cluster below the roughly 680-donor mean in N-insertions. Segments of the TCR beta V type were, in most cases, productive about 87% or about 30% of the time in an earlier analysis.

Primers for the PCR totalled 60 Vbeta and 13 Jbeta. Profiled with immunoSEQ multiplex PCR; TCRdb holds only in-frame clones, not every one. Of 99,000 or so clones listed, roughly 13% are singletons. V was clipped by 2 bases and J by 2 bases, with 5 bases between them. In germline, CDR1 is SGHDN, CDR2 FVKESK. The CDR3 spans 13 residues. The clonotype comes from a middle-aged man in good health and CMV-seropositive. The specimen was PBMCs. The chain couples TRBV14 to TRBJ2-3; D gene uncertain. The CDR3: CASSQFITDTQYF. The CDR3 DNA reads TGTGCCAGCAGCCAATTTATCACAGATACGCAGTATTTT.